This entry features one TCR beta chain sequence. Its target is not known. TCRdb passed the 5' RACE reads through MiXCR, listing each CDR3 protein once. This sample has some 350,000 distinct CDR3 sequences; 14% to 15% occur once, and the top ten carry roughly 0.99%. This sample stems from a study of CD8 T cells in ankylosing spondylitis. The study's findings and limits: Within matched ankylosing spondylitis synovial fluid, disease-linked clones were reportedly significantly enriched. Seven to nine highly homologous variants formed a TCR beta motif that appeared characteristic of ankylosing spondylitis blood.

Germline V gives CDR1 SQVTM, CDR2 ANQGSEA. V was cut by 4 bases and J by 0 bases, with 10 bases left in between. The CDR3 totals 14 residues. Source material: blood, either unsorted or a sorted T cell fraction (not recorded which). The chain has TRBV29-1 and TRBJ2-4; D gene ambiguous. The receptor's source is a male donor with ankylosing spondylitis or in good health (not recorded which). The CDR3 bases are TGCAGCGTTGCGGAGCAGCTAGCCAAAAACATTCAGTACTTC. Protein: CSVAEQLAKNIQYF.